This is a list of T cell receptor beta chains from one sample in a study of blood T cell repertoires in COVID-19. The repertoire was sequenced with immunoSEQ multiplex PCR; TCRdb's copy has only in-frame clones and lacks some. Altogether about 140,000 clones are present, approximately 80% being singletons, with the ten largest covering 6.2%. Material for sequencing was PBMCs or T cells enriched from blood (not recorded which). These receptors all come from a woman between 40 and 55 years old who had recovered from COVID-19. CDR3s include the opening cysteine and the closing phenylalanine or tryptophan.

J,V,CDR3
TRBJ2-2,TRBV11-1,CASSLWEAHTGELFF
TRBJ2-7,TRBV2,CASSELGQGVHEQYF
TRBJ2-1,TRBV7-3,CASSLALAEKRFF
TRBJ2-2,TRBV2,CASSASGRAGELFF
TRBJ2-1,TRBV5-1,CASSWTGVAYNEQFF
TRBJ1-2,TRBV2,CASSPSTAQHGYTF
TRBJ2-7,TRBV6-5,CASSPPAGGTYEQYF
TRBJ1-1,TRBV2,CASIKDREAFF
TRBJ2-1,TRBV2,CASTKENEQFF
TRBJ2-7,TRBV2,CASNAGTGYGEQYF
TRBJ2-3,TRBV6-2/TRBV6-3,CASSYSVSTDTQYF
TRBJ2-7,TRBV4-1,CASSQELGTPEGYEQYF
TRBJ1-2,TRBV7-2,CASSTRQGATYNYGYTF
TRBJ1-5,TRBV3-1/TRBV3-2,CASSQGTGGWSSNQPQHF
TRBJ1-5,TRBV7-8,CASSLAPAIDRGSQPQHF
TRBJ2-7,TRBV7-6,CASSQTGTYEQYF
TRBJ2-1,TRBV27,CASGLAGSYNEQFF
TRBJ2-1,TRBV3-1/TRBV3-2,CASNLGGSSYNEQFF
TRBJ2-3,TRBV4-2,CASQQGAGVIDTQYF
TRBJ2-3,TRBV12-3/TRBV12-4,CASSLGDRPAQYF
TRBJ2-2,TRBV7-3,CASSSQGSNTGELFF
TRBJ2-5,TRBV4-1,CASSLGTSGEETQYF
TRBJ2-1,TRBV7-8,CASSLDGGAYNEQFF
TRBJ1-2,TRBV4-2,CASSQDWEPGERYGYTF
TRBJ2-1,TRBV19,CASSPAGGQTNEQFF
TRBJ2-1,TRBV29-1,CSVEVSYEQFF
TRBJ2-1,TRBV5-1,CASSLVRTSGNNEQFF
TRBJ2-5,TRBV28,CASSLPSGGETQYF
TRBJ2-7,TRBV24-1,CATSCGCPYEQYF
TRBJ2-3,TRBV18,CASSGRGARSTDTQYF
TRBJ1-1,TRBV9,CASSVGAGIGTEAFF
TRBJ2-3,TRBV5-1,CASSLGSSSRTDTQYF
TRBJ1-3,TRBV9,CASGRGDSGNTIYF
TRBJ2-7,TRBV27,CASSWGRTNEQYF
TRBJ2-7,TRBV11-3,CASSLDRGGEQYF
TRBJ2-1,TRBV5-4,CASGEGAYNEQFF
TRBJ1-5,TRBV28,CASNIQGMGNQPQHF
TRBJ2-4,TRBV4-2,CASSQVSGGRQNIQYF
TRBJ1-4,TRBV2,CASRPGSGGEKLFF
TRBJ2-1,TRBV7-3,CASSPEVDYNEQFF
TRBJ2-5,TRBV11-2,CASLNIGGAGYQETQYF
TRBJ2-5,TRBV28,CASSPGGAWETQYF
TRBJ2-3,TRBV5-1,CASSLWSGRDTQYF
TRBJ1-3,TRBV9,CASSVAGDRNTIYF
TRBJ2-2,TRBV7-9,CASSPRNTGELFF
TRBJ2-2,TRBV13,CATTDPRQGSTGELFF
TRBJ1-6,TRBV27,CASSFWQGTNSPLHF
TRBJ1-1,TRBV7-9,CASSSDILETEAFF
TRBJ1-5,TRBV4-1,CASSQWDTLNQPQHF
TRBJ1-1,TRBV27,CASSSSVNTEAFF
TRBJ1-5,TRBV2,CASSKGSVGNQPQHF
TRBJ1-5,TRBV2,CASSSPGDFNQPQHF
TRBJ1-1,TRBV3-1/TRBV3-2,CASSPANAVEGAFF
TRBJ2-3,TRBV5-1,CASSLQTGGSTDTQYF
TRBJ1-1,TRBV7-8,CASSPDSNTEAFF
TRBJ1-1,TRBV6-6,CASSYSGGPVNTEAFF
TRBJ2-1,TRBV18,CASSPSTITYNEQFF
TRBJ2-1,TRBV5-6,CASSLGTGVSYNEQFF
TRBJ1-1,TRBV18,CASSPDRDMNTEAFF
TRBJ2-1,TRBV7-7,CASSLEGQGYNEQFF